The 16 T cell receptor beta chains given below trace back to one sample, sequenced in a study of CD8 T cells in ankylosing spondylitis. Study results and limitations: Made up of under ten highly homologous variants, a TCR beta motif appeared characteristic of ankylosing spondylitis blood.

Antigen specificity for these receptors is unknown. TCRdb redid the calling of the 5' RACE reads with MiXCR, one entry per CDR3 protein. Seen here are about 750,000 distinct CDR3 sequences, around 17% observed once, and the top ten hold under 20%. The specimen was blood, either unsorted or a sorted T cell fraction (not recorded which). The receptors were sampled from a male donor with ankylosing spondylitis.

A few counts support this clonotype. V and J are TRBV6-2 or TRBV6-3 and TRBJ2-7, with 7 bases aligning to TRBD1. The CDR3 length is 15 residues. The germline CDR1 and CDR2 sequences are MNHEY and SVGEGT. V trimming: 5 bases; J trimming: 3 bases; junction bases outside the gene matches: 10. This chain's CDR3 is CASSRSGTVFYEQYF. The CDR3 DNA reads TGTGCCAGCAGTCGTTCCGGGACAGTCTTCTACGAGCAGTACTTC.

This clonotype was seen only a few times. V and J are TRBV12-3 or TRBV12-4 and TRBJ2-7, with TRBD1 identical over 9 bases. The ends lost 6 bases at V and 13 bases at J; junction bases unmatched: 7. CDR3 length equals 11 residues. CDR3 DNA sequence: TGTGCCAGCAGACCTAAGGGACAGGGCTACTTC. Its translation: CASRPKGQGYF.

This chain joins TRBV7-3 and TRBJ1-1; 11 nucleotides line up with TRBD1. The CDR3 runs to 17 residues. Germline V gene sequence: CDR1 SGHTA, CDR2 FQGTGA. The V and J ends lost 5 bases and 4 bases, in that order; junction bases with no gene match: 12. CDR3 in DNA: TGTGCCAGCAGCCCCAATGCTCGGGGACAGGGGGTCACTGAAGCTTTCTTT. This sequence encodes CASSPNARGQGVTEAFF.

This clonotype was seen only a few times. The chain recombines TRBV24-1 with TRBJ2-5; TRBD1 is a possible D gene (6 bases). Germline CDR1 KGHDR, CDR2 SFDVKD. The CDR3 consists of 15 residues. V was clipped by 5 bases and J by 2 bases, with 14 bases between them. The CDR3 DNA follows: TGTGCCACCAGTGGGGCAGGGGAATATCAAGAGACCCAGTACTTC. As protein: CATSGAGEYQETQYF.

This clonotype turned up a few times. The rearrangement uses TRBV27 and TRBJ2-5; possible D gene TRBD1, 6 bases. Trimming took off 5 bases at V and 4 bases at J, with 14 bases between the two ends. Germline V gives CDR1 MNHEY, CDR2 SMNVEV (reference sequence). CDR3 length: 14 residues. The CDR3 here is CASSQQGNGETQYF. The CDR3 region has the DNA TGTGCCAGCAGTCAACAGGGAAACGGAGAGACCCAGTACTTC.

This clonotype was seen a handful of times. V usage is TRBV5-5 and J usage is TRBJ2-7; D remains unclear. The CDR3 is made up of 13 amino acids. Trimming stripped 2 bases from V and 7 bases from J, with 13 bases between. Germline CDR1 is SGHKS and CDR2 is YYEKEE (reference sequence). As DNA, the CDR3 is TGTGCCAGCAGCTTTGGAAGGTGGGAAGAGCAGTACTTC. Protein: CASSFGRWEEQYF.

The J gene is TRBJ2-3, the V gene TRBV15; 10 bases are shared with TRBD2. In germline, CDR1 is LNHNV, CDR2 YYDKDF (reference sequence). CDR3 length: 16 amino acids. Unmatched junction bases numbered 3, after V lost 0 bases and J lost 3 bases. The CDR3 is CATSRDLAGATDTQYF. The CDR3 nucleotides are TGTGCCACCAGCAGAGACCTAGCGGGAGCGACAGATACGCAGTATTTT.

This chain joins TRBV9 and TRBJ2-7, with unresolved D. CDR3 length: 13 residues. V was trimmed by 0 bases and J by 6 bases, leaving 10 bases between them. In germline, CDR1 is SGDLS, CDR2 YYNGEE. The CDR3 DNA sequence: TGTGCCAGCAGCGTAGATGTGTTCTCCGAGCAGTACTTC. It encodes CASSVDVFSEQYF.

The chain carries TRBV2 and TRBJ2-1; 9 nucleotides line up with TRBD1. Germline V CDR1 and CDR2: SNHLY, FYNNEI. The CDR3 covers 14 residues. The V gene end was trimmed by 5 bases and the J gene end by 8 bases; junction bases not matched to a gene: 7. For the CDR3, the DNA is TGTGCCAGCAGTTCGGACAGGGGTCTTTATGAGCAGTTCTTC. Protein: CASSSDRGLYEQFF.

The genes are TRBV27 and TRBJ2-7; D is perhaps TRBD1 (6 bases). This CDR3 spans 16 amino acids. The V gene's germline CDR1 is MNHEY and CDR2 SMNVEV (reference sequence). V dropped 5 bases and J dropped 0 bases, with 17 bases sitting between them. The CDR3 loop is CASSPRPATGSYEQYF. The CDR3 DNA sequence: TGTGCCAGCAGTCCACGGCCGGCGACAGGCTCCTACGAGCAGTACTTC.

In this sample, this clonotype turned up a few times. The chain links TRBV2 to TRBJ1-4; the match to TRBD1 covers 7 bases. CDR3 length: 13 residues. Trimming took 11 bases from V and 11 from J; bases not matched to a gene: 14. CDR1 and CDR2 (germline): SNHLY, FYNNEI. Here the CDR3 reads CAGSRDDRDKLFF. The DNA for the CDR3 is TGTGCCGGTAGCCGTGACGACAGGGACAAACTGTTTTTT.

This clonotype was seen only a few times. The V gene is TRBV27, the J gene TRBJ2-3, with unresolved D. The germline V and J ends were trimmed by 5 bases and 0 bases, with 9 bases remaining between them. CDR1 and CDR2 from the germline V gene are MNHEY and SMNVEV (reference sequence). The CDR3 is 14 residues long. The chain's CDR3 is CASSVYDSTDTQYF. CDR3 bases: TGTGCCAGCAGTGTTTACGATAGCACAGATACGCAGTATTTT.

The chain carries TRBV11-1 and TRBJ2-3; 10 nucleotides align to TRBD2. Germline V gene data show CDR1 as SGHAT and CDR2 as FQDESV (reference sequence). CDR3 length: 18 residues. The ends lost 4 bases at V and 1 base at J; junction bases unmatched: 11. CDR3 in DNA: TGTGCCAGCAGCTCCCGGGTTAGCGGGGGGACACGCACAGATACGCAGTATTTT. Protein: CASSSRVSGGTRTDTQYF.

The rearrangement links TRBV2 to TRBJ1-4, with D possibly being TRBD1 (5 bases). Germline V gene lookup returns CDR1 SNHLY and CDR2 FYNNEI. The CDR3 loop spans 16 amino acids. V was trimmed by 6 bases and J by 0 bases, leaving 14 bases between them. Written as DNA, the CDR3 is TGTGCCAGCAGAGGAGGGGCCCACACAACTAATGAAAAACTGTTTTTT. Amino acid sequence: CASRGGAHTTNEKLFF.

This clonotype has just a few counts. The chain links TRBV6-1 to TRBJ2-7, with TRBD1 identical over 8 bases. CDR1 and CDR2 (germline): MNHNS, SASEGT. CDR3 length: 14 amino acids. J gave up 2 bases and V 5 bases, and 5 bases lay outside the gene matches. The CDR3 sequence: CASSRGQAAYEQYF. CDR3 DNA: TGTGCCAGCAGTAGGGGACAGGCAGCCTACGAGCAGTACTTC.

This chain joins TRBV11-2 and TRBJ2-7; 7 bases map to TRBD2. The CDR3 has 15 residues. The J segment lost 5 bases and the V segment lost 0 bases, leaving 7 bases of the junction unmatched. CDR1 is SGHAT, CDR2 FQNNGV, per germline. The CDR3 sequence is CASSLEVWGGDEQYF. The CDR3, as DNA: TGTGCCAGCAGCTTAGAGGTCTGGGGAGGGGACGAGCAGTACTTC.